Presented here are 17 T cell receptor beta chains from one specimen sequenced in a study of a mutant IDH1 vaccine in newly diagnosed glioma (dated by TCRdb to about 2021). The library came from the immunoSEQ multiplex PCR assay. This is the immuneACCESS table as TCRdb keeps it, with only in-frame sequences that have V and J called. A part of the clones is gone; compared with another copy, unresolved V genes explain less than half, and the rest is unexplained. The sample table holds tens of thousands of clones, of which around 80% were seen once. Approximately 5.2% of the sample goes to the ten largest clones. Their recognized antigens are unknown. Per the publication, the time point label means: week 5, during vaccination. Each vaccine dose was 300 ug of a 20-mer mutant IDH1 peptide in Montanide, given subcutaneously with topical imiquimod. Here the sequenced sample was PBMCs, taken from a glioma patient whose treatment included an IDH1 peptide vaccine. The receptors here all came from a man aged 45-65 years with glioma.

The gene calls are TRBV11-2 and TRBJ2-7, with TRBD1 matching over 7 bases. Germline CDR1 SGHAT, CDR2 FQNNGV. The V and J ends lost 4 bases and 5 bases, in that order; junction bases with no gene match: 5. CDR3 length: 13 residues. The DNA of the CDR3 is TGTGCCAGCAGCTCGCAGGGGGACCACGAGCAGTACTTC. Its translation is CASSSQGDHEQYF.

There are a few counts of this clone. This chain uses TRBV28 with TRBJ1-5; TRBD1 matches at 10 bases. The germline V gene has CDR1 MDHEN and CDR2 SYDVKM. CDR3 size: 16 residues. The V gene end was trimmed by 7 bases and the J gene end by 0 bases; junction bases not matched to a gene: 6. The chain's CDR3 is CASKRTGGYSNQPQHF. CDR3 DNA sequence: TGTGCCAGCAAGCGGACAGGGGGGTATAGCAATCAGCCCCAGCATTTT.

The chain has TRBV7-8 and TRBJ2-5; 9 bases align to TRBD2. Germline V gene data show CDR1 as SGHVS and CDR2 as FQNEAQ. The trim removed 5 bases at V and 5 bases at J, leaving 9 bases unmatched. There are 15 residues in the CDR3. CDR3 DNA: TGTGCCAGCAGCGACTCGACTAGCGGCGAGGAGACCCAGTACTTC. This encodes CASSDSTSGEETQYF.

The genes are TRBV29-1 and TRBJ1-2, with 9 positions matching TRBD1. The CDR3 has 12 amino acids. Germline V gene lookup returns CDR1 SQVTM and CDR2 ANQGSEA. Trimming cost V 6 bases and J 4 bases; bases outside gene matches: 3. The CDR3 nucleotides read TGCAGCGTGGGGACAGGGTCCTATGGCTACACCTTC. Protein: CSVGTGSYGYTF.

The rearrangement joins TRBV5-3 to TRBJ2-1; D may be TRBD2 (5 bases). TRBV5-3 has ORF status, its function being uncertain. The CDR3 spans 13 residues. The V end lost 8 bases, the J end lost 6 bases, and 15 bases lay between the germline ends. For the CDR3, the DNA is TGTGCCAGCCAGCGGCCCTTGAGCAATGAGCAGTTCTTC. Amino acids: CASQRPLSNEQFF.

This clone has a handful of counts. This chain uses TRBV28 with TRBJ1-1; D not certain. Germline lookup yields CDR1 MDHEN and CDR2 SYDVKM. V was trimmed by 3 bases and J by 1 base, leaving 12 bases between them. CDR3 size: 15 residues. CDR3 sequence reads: CASSLGGEGNTEAFF. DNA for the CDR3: TGTGCCAGCAGTTTGGGCGGAGAGGGGAACACTGAAGCTTTCTTT.

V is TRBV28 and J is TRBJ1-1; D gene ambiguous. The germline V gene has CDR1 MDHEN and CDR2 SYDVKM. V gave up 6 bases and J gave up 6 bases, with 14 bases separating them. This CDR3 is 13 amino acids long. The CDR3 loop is CASSREGRAEAFF. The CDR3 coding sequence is TGTGCCAGCAGCCGGGAAGGGAGGGCTGAAGCTTTCTTT.

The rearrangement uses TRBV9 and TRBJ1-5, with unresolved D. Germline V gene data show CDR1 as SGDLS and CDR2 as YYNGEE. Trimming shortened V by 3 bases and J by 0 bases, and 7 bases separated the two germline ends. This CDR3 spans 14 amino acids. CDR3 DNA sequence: TGTGCCAGCAGCGGGCGTTATAGCAATCAGCCCCAGCATTTT. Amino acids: CASSGRYSNQPQHF.

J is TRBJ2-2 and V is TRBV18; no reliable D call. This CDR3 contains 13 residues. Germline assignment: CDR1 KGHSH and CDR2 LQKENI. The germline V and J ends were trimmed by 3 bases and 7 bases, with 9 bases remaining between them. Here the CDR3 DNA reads TGTGCCAGCTCACCTAAGGGCGACGGGGAGCTGTTTTTT. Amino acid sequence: CASSPKGDGELFF.

The CDR3 DNA reads TGTGCCAGCCAGGGGGGGCAGGGCAAAGATACGCAGTATTTT. This encodes CASQGGQGKDTQYF. V and J are TRBV6-6 and TRBJ2-3, with D perhaps given as TRBD1 or TRBD2 (7 bases each). CDR1 is MNHNY, CDR2 SVGAGI, per germline (reference sequence). The V and J ends lost 8 bases and 5 bases respectively, with 17 bases between them. The length of the CDR3 is 14 residues.

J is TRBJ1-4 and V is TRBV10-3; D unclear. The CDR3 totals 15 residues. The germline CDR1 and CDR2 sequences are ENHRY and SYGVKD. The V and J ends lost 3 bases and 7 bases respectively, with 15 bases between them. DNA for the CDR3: TGTGCCATCAGTGACACCGCGGACGGAGGTGAAAAACTGTTTTTT. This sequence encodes CAISDTADGGEKLFF.

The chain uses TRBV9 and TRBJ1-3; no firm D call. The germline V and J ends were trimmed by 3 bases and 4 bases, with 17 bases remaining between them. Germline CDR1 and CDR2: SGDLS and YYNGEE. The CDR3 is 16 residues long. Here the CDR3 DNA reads TGTGCCAGCAGCGACTCCGTTGCTACCTTGGGAAACACCATATATTTT. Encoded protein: CASSDSVATLGNTIYF.

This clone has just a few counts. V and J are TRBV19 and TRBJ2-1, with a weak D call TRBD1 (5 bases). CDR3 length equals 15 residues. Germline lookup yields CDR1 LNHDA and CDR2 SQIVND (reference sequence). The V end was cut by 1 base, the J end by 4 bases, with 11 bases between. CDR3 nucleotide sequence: TGTGCCAGTAGTATAGGAGACAGCTTTTACAATGAGCAGTTCTTC. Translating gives CASSIGDSFYNEQFF.

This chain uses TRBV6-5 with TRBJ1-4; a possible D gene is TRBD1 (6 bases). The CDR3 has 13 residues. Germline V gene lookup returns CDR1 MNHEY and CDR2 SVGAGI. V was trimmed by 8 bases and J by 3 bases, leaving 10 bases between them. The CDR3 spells CASRDISNEKLFF. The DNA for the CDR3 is TGTGCCAGCCGGGACATATCTAATGAAAAACTGTTTTTT.

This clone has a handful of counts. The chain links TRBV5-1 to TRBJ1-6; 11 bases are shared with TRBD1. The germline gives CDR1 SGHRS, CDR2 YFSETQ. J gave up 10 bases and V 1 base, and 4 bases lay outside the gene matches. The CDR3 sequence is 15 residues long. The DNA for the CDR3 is TGCGCCAGCAGCTTGTGGGGACAGGGGGGCTCACCCCTCCACTTT. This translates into CASSLWGQGGSPLHF.

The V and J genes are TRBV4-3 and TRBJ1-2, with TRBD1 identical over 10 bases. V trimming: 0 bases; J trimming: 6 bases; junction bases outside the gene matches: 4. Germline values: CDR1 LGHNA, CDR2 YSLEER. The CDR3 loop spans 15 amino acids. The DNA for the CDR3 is TGCGCCAGCAGCCAAGATTGGGGGACAGGGGATGGCTACACCTTC. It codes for CASSQDWGTGDGYTF.

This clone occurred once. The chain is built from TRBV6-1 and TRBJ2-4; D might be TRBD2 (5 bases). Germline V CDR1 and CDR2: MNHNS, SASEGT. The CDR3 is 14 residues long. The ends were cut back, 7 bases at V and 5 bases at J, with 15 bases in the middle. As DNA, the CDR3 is TGTGCCAGCACCCCACCGGGATCCCAAAACATTCAGTACTTC. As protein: CASTPPGSQNIQYF.